The clone carrying this T cell receptor beta chain was seen only once. The authors reverse transcribed about 0.5 to 1 ug RNA with random hexamers. It was immunoSEQ multiplex PCR that amplified TCR beta CDR3 across 54 Vbeta and 13 Jbeta. TCRdb recomputed calls from the immunoSEQ multiplex PCR reads with MiXCR, one row per CDR3 protein. The sample has more than 110,000 distinct CDR3 sequences; approximately 95% are singletons. The record originates from a study of CD8 T cells in Susac syndrome. This CDR3 is 14 amino acids long. The V segment lost 5 bases and the J segment 3 bases; nucleotides outside the gene matches: 6. Germline V gives CDR1 SGHAT, CDR2 FQNNGV.

The clonotype originates from a human donor in good health. The rearrangement joins TRBV11-2 to TRBJ2-7, with 8 bases identical to TRBD1. Material for sequencing was CD8+ T cells from PBMCs. DNA for the CDR3: TGTGCCAGCAGCCCTCCGGGACAGGACTACGAGCAGTACTTC. Translated, it gives CASSPPGQDYEQYF.